What follows are 14 T cell receptor beta chains derived from one specimen sequenced in a study of cytomegalovirus exposure and HLA in healthy donors. The PCR ran on 60 Vbeta and 13 Jbeta primers. Some clones are missing from TCRdb's copy, which holds only in-frame ones; the method was immunoSEQ multiplex PCR. Of under 200,000 clones in the sample, 82% are singletons; the top ten hold over 1.2%. Sample: PBMCs. The receptors come from a girl between 10 and 17 years old in good health and CMV-seropositive.

J is TRBJ1-1 and V is TRBV27; D unclear. Trimming took 6 bases from V and 0 from J, leaving 11 bases between them. Germline values: CDR1 MNHEY, CDR2 SMNVEV (reference sequence). The CDR3 sequence is 14 residues long. The CDR3 sequence: CASREEPMNTEAFF. The DNA of the CDR3 is TGTGCCAGCAGAGAGGAGCCTATGAACACTGAAGCTTTCTTT.

A few counts support this clone. The rearrangement links TRBV5-1 to TRBJ2-2; the D gene is possibly TRBD2 (6 bases). The germline V gene has CDR1 SGHRS and CDR2 YFSETQ. The CDR3 consists of 16 residues. Trimming removed 0 bases from V and 3 bases from J, with 12 bases in between. CDR3 amino acids: CASSLGSGSDTGELFF. DNA for the CDR3: TGCGCCAGCAGCTTGGGGTCCGGGAGCGACACCGGGGAGCTGTTTTTT.

V is TRBV5-1 and J is TRBJ2-1; TRBD2 matches 7 bases. From germline, CDR1 is SGHRS and CDR2 YFSETQ. Trimming at V came to 4 bases and at J to 2 bases, leaving 6 bases not matched to a gene. The CDR3 totals 15 residues. The CDR3 is CASSAGRATYNEQFF. The CDR3 bases are TGCGCCAGCAGCGCGGGGAGGGCGACCTACAATGAGCAGTTCTTC.

This sequence joins TRBV5-4 and TRBJ2-1, with D maybe TRBD2 (6 bases). V lost 5 bases and J 4 bases, leaving 19 bases between the germline ends. From germline, CDR1 is SGHNT and CDR2 YYREEE (reference sequence). The CDR3 loop spans 16 amino acids. In DNA, the CDR3 is TGTGCCAGCAGATCTCAGGGCACCGGACTATACAATGAGCAGTTCTTC. The encoded protein is CASRSQGTGLYNEQFF.

This clone was observed once. The chain uses TRBV27 and TRBJ2-7; 9 nucleotides align to TRBD1. With 6 bases clipped from V and 4 bases from J, the junction kept 10 bases outside the gene matches. Germline loops: CDR1 MNHEY, CDR2 SMNVEV (reference sequence). This CDR3 has 15 amino acids. The CDR3 here is CASRGDPGQGYEQYF. CDR3 in DNA: TGTGCCAGCAGAGGGGATCCGGGACAGGGTTACGAGCAGTACTTC.

The chain joins TRBV19 to TRBJ1-1, with D tentatively TRBD1 (5 bases). Trimming cost V 11 bases and J 4 bases, with 11 bases left between them. This CDR3 has 11 amino acids. CDR1 and CDR2 from the germline V gene are LNHDA and SQIVND (reference sequence). The CDR3 here is CAAGPSTEAFF. For the CDR3, the DNA is TGTGCCGCGGGACCGTCCACTGAAGCTTTCTTT.

This chain connects TRBV10-3 to TRBJ2-7, with D maybe TRBD1 (6 bases). The CDR3 is 13 amino acids. Germline loops: CDR1 ENHRY, CDR2 SYGVKD. The CDR3: CATVEGETYEQYF. In DNA, the CDR3 is TGTGCAACTGTAGAGGGGGAAACCTACGAGCAGTACTTC.

The chain couples TRBV28 to TRBJ1-1; 9 nucleotides line up with TRBD1. V was pared by 5 bases and J by 1 base, with 5 bases of the junction left unmatched. In germline, CDR1 is MDHEN, CDR2 SYDVKM. The CDR3 consists of 15 residues. CDR3 sequence (DNA): TGTGCCAGCAGTACCCGGGGACAGGGGAACACTGAAGCTTTCTTT. Residues: CASSTRGQGNTEAFF.

The chain couples TRBV6-5 to TRBJ2-2; the D gene is possibly TRBD2 (6 bases). CDR3 length equals 16 residues. V lost 2 bases, J lost 3 bases, and 13 bases lay in between. CDR1 and CDR2 from the germline V gene are MNHEY and SVGAGI. The DNA of the CDR3 is TGTGCCAGCAGTTACAAATCGGGACTCTACACCGGGGAGCTGTTTTTT. It translates to CASSYKSGLYTGELFF.

The chain carries TRBV15 and TRBJ1-5; D is perhaps TRBD1 (6 bases). CDR1 LNHNV and CDR2 YYDKDF come from the germline V gene (reference sequence). The germline V and J ends were trimmed by 5 bases and 1 base, with 18 bases remaining between them. This CDR3 spans 17 amino acids. The CDR3 bases are TGTGCCACCAGCCAGTATCCCCCGGACAGCAGCAATCAGCCCCAGCATTTT. This sequence encodes CATSQYPPDSSNQPQHF.

This clone was seen once. J is TRBJ2-7 and V is TRBV27; TRBD2 is a possible D gene (5 bases). The CDR3 covers 17 residues. The V end lost 5 bases, the J end lost 3 bases, and 23 bases lay between the germline ends. Germline V gene lookup returns CDR1 MNHEY and CDR2 SMNVEV (reference sequence). The CDR3 nucleotides read TGTGCCAGCAGTACTATAGGCCGGGAACTTAAGTTCTACGAGCAGTACTTC. It codes for CASSTIGRELKFYEQYF.

The chain carries TRBV7-3 and TRBJ2-1; 9 nucleotides align to TRBD2. The germline V gene encodes CDR1 SGHTA and CDR2 FQGTGA. The CDR3 contains 15 residues. Trimming cost V 2 bases and J 9 bases; bases outside gene matches: 8. CDR3 DNA: TGTGCCAGCAGCTTATCTTTAGCGGGGGTACCTGAGCAGTTCTTC. Protein: CASSLSLAGVPEQFF.

This clone was found once. This chain uses TRBV2 with TRBJ2-5; TRBD2 is a possible D gene (6 bases). Deletions cut 4 bases from V and 1 base from J, with 7 bases between. CDR1 is SNHLY, CDR2 FYNNEI, per germline. This CDR3 has 13 amino acids. The CDR3 DNA reads as TGTGCCAGCAGTGGGGGGGTCCAAGAGACCCAGTACTTC. Translation gives CASSGGVQETQYF.

The chain has TRBV6-5 and TRBJ2-7, with 10 bases lining up with TRBD1. CDR3 size: 14 residues. Losses at the gene ends were 4 bases for V and 6 bases for J; bases not matched to a gene: 6. Looked up from germline, CDR1 is MNHEY and CDR2 is SVGAGI. CDR3 loop: CASSSGTGAGEQYF. CDR3 sequence (DNA): TGTGCCAGCAGTTCCGGGACAGGGGCGGGCGAGCAGTACTTC.